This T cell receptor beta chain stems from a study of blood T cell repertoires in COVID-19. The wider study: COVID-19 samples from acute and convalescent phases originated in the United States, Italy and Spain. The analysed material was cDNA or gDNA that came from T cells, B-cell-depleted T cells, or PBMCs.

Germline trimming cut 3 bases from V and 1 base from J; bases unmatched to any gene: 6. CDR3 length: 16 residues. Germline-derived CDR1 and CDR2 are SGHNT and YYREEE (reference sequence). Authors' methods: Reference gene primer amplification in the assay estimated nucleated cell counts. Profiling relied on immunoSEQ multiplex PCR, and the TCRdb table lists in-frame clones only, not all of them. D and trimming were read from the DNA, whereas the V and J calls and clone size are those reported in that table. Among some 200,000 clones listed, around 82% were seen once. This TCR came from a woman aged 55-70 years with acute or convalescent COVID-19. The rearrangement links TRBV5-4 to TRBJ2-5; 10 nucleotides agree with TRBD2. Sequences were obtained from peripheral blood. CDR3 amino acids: CASSYPKRGGQETQYF. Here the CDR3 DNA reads TGTGCCAGCAGCTACCCAAAGCGGGGGGGCCAAGAGACCCAGTACTTC.